This T cell receptor beta chain was sequenced for a study of response to subunit inactivated influenza vaccine. For this clonotype: Compared with germline, one end of the junction differs, possibly owing to a read error.

In TCRdb, the RT-PCR reads were re-called with MiXCR into one record per CDR3 protein. The sample lists more than 550,000 distinct CDR3 sequences, over 9.5% occurring once. The CDR3 runs 11 residues. The sequencing here drew on PBMCs from blood, taken on the day of vaccination. V usage is TRBV12-3 or TRBV12-4 and J usage is TRBJ2-1, with D possibly TRBD2 on 6 matching bases. This clonotype was sampled from a middle-aged man who received an inactivated influenza vaccine. The CDR3 region is CASSLGGERFF. The CDR3 DNA is TGTGCCAGCAGTTTAGGGGGGGAGCGGTTCTTC.